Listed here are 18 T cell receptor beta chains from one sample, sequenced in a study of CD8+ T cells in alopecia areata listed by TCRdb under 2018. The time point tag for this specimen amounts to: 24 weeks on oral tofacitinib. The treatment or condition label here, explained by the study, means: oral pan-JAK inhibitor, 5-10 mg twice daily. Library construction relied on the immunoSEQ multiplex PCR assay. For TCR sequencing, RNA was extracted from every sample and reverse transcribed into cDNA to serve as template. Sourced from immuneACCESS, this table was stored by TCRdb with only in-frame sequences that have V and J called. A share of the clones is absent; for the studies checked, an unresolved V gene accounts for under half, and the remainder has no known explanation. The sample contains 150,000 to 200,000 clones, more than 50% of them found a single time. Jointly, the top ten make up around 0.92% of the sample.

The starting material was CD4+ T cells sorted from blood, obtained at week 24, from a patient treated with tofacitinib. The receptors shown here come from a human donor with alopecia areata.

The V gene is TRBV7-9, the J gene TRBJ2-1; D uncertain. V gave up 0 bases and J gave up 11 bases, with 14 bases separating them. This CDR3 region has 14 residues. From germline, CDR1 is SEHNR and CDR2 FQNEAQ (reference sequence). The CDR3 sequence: CASSLAHPPVQQFF. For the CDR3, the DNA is TGTGCCAGCAGCTTAGCGCACCCACCGGTGCAGCAGTTCTTC. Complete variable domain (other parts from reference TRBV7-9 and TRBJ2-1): DTGVSQNPRHKITKRGQNVTFRCDPISEHNRLYWYRQTLGQGPEFLTYFQNEAQLEKSRLLSDRFSAERPKGSFSTLEIQRTEQGDSAMYLCASSLAHPPVQQFFGPGTRLTVL.

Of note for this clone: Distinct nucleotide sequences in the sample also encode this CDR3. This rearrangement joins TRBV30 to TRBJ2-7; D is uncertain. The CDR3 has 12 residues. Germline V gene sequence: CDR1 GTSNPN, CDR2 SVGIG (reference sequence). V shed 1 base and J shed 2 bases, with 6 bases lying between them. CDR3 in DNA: TGTGCCTGGAGTGGTACCCCCTACGAGCAGTACTTC. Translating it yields CAWSGTPYEQYF.

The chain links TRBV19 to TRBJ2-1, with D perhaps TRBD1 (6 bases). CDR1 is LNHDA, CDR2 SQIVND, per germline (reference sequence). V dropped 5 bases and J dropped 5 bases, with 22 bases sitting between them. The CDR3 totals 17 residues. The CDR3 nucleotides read TGTGCCAGTAGTGTTACCCCCGGACAGTCTAGGAACAATGAGCAGTTCTTC. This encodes CASSVTPGQSRNNEQFF.

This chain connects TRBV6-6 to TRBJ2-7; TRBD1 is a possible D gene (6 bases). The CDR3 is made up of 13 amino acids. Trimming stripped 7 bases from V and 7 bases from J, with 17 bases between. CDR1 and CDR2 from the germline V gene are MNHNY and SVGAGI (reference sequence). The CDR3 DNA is TGTGCCAGCACTAGGACAGCAAAAGGAGAGCAGTACTTC. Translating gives CASTRTAKGEQYF.

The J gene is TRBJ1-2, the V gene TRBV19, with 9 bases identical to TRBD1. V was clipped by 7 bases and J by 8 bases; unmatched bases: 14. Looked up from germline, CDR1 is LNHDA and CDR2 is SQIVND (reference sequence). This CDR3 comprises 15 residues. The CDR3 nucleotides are TGTGCCAGTACAACGGACAGGGGAGGAAAGCAAGGCTACACCTTC. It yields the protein CASTTDRGGKQGYTF. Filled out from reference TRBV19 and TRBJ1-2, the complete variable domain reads DGGITQSPKYLFRKEGQNVTLSCEQNLNHDAMYWYRQDPGQGLRLIYYSQIVNDFQKGDIAEGYSVSREKKESFPLTVTSAQKNPTAFYLCASTTDRGGKQGYTFGSGTRLTVV.

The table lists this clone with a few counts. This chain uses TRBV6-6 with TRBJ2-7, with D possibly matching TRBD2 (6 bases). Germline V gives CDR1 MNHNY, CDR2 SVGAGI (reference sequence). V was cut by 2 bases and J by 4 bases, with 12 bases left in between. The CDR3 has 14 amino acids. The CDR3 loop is CASSYQGGKYEQYF. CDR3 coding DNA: TGTGCCAGCAGTTACCAGGGCGGGAAGTACGAGCAGTACTTC.

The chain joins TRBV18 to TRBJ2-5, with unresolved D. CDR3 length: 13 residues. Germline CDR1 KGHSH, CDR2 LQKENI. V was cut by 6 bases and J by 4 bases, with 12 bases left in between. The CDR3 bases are TGTGCCAGCTCCCCGGGCCGCAGAGAGACCCAGTACTTC. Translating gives CASSPGRRETQYF.

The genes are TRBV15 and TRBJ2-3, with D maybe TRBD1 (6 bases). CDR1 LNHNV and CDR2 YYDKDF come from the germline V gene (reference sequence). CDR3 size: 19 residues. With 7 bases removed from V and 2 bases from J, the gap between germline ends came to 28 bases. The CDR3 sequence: CATTKDLRTFRGFTDTQYF. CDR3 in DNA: TGTGCCACCACCAAGGATTTGAGAACCTTTAGGGGGTTCACAGATACGCAGTATTTT.

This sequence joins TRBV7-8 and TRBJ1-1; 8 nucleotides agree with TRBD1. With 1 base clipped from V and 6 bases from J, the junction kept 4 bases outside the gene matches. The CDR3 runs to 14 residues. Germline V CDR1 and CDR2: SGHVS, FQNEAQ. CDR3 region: CASSLDPGGSEAFF. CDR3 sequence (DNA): TGTGCCAGCAGCTTAGATCCAGGGGGCTCTGAAGCTTTCTTT.

CDR3 loop: CASSLGGKAFF. As DNA, the CDR3 is TGTGCCAGCAGCTTGGGAGGCAAGGCTTTCTTT. The chain joins TRBV5-6 to TRBJ1-1, with no clear D. The germline V gene encodes CDR1 SGHDT and CDR2 YYEEEE. The CDR3 length is 11 residues. Trimming cost V 0 bases and J 11 bases, with 8 bases left between them. The whole variable domain, remainder taken from reference TRBV5-6 and TRBJ1-1, is DAGVTQSPTHLIKTRGQQVTLRCSPKSGHDTVSWYQQALGQGPQFIFQYYEEEERQRGNFPDRFSGHQFPNYSSELNVNALLLGDSALYLCASSLGGKAFFGQGTRLTVV.

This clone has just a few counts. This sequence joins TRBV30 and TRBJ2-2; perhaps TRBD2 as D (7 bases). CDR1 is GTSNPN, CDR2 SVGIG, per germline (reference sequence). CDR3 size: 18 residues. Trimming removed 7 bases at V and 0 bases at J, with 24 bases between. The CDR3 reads CASRGGLGAKSNTGELFF. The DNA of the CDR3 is TGTGCCTCCAGGGGAGGGTTAGGCGCTAAATCGAACACCGGGGAGCTGTTTTTT.

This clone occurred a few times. In nucleotides, the CDR3 is TGCGCCAGCAGCCAAGATGGAGGCTTAACTTCAAACTATGGCTACACCTTC. This codes for CASSQDGGLTSNYGYTF. The rearrangement joins TRBV4-3 to TRBJ1-2, with unresolved D. The V and J ends lost 0 bases and 2 bases respectively, with 16 bases between them. The CDR3 spans 17 residues. Germline V lookup: CDR1 LGHNA, CDR2 YSLEER.

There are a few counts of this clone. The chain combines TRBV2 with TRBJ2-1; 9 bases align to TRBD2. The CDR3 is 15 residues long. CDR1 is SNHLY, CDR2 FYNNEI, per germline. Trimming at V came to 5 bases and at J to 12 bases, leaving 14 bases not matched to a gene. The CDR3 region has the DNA TGTGCCAGCAGTCTAGATAGCGGGGGCCTTCGGGCGCAGTTCTTC. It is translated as CASSLDSGGLRAQFF.

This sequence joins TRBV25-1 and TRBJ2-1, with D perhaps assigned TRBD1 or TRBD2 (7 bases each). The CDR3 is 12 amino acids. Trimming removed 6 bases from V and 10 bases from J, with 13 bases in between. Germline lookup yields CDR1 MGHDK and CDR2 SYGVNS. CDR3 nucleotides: TGTGCCAGCAGCAGACAGGGAGGGGAGCAGTTCTTC. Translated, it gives CASSRQGGEQFF.

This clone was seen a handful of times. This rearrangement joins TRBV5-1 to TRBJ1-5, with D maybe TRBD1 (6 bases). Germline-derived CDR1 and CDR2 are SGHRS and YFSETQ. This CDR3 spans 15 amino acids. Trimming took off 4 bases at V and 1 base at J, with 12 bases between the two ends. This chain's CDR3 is CASSPGDRSNQPQHF. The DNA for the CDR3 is TGCGCCAGCAGCCCCGGAGACAGGAGCAATCAGCCCCAGCATTTT.

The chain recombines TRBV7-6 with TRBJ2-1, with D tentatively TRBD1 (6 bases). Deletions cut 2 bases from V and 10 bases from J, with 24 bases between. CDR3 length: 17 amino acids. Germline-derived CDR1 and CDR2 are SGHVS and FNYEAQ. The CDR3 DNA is TGTGCCAGCAGCTTATCCCAGTTCTACAGGGTAGGCAAGGAGCAGTTCTTC. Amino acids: CASSLSQFYRVGKEQFF.

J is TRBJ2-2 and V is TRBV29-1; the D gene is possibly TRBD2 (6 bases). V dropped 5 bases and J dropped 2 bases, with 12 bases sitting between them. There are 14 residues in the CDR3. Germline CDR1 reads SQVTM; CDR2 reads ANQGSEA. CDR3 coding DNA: TGCAGCGTTTCGAGGGGAGGCAACACCGGGGAGCTGTTTTTT. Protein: CSVSRGGNTGELFF.

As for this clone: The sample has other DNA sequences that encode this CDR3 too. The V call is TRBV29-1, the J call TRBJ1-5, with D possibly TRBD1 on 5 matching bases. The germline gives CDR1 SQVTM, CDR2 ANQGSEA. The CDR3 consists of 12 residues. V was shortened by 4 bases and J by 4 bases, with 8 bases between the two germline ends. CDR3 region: CSVGDSNQPQHF. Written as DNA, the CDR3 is TGCAGCGTTGGAGACAGTAATCAGCCCCAGCATTTT.